The clone carrying this T cell receptor (beta chain) was counted a single time. CDR1 MNHEY and CDR2 SVGEGT come from the germline V gene. The J segment lost 6 bases and the V segment lost 2 bases, leaving 6 bases of the junction unmatched. The CDR3 loop spans 14 amino acids. These data belong to a study of blood T cell repertoires in COVID-19. Study-wide background: From the United States, Italy and Spain came samples of acute and convalescent COVID-19. PBMCs, B-cell-depleted T cells, or T cells provided the cDNA or gDNA that made up the material.

In the authors' methods: Counts of nucleated cells, estimated from reference gene primer amplification, were obtained. The table came from immunoSEQ multiplex PCR; TCRdb's copy has only in-frame clones and leaves some out. V and J calls and clone size follow that table, whereas D and trimming were derived from the DNA. Here the sample spans more than 100,000 clones, about 85% being singletons. This TCR was recovered from a man at least 80 years old with acute or convalescent COVID-19. This chain joins TRBV6-2 or TRBV6-3 and TRBJ2-7; 8 bases match TRBD1. The sequenced sample consisted of peripheral blood. DNA for the CDR3: TGTGCCAGCAGTTACGGGGGGACAGGCGGCGAGCAGTACTTC. Translation gives CASSYGGTGGEQYF.